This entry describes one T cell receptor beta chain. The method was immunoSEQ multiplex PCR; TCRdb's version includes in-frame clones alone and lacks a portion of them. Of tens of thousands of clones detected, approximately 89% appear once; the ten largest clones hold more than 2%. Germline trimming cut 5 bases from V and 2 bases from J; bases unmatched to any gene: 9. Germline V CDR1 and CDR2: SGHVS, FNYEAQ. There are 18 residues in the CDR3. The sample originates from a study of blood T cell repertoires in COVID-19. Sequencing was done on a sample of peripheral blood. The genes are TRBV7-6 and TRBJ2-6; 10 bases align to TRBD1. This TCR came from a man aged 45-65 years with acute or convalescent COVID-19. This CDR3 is CASSPRQGAEPGANVLTF. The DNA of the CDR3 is TGTGCCAGCAGCCCCCGACAGGGGGCTGAACCTGGGGCCAACGTCCTGACTTTC.